This TCR beta chain was found in a study of regulatory T cells in long-lasting Graves disease. The time point is: persistent/refractory GD, antithyroid drugs over 5 years with positive TRAb. The TCR library was made from RNA that had been extracted from PBMCs in TRIzol. Building the TCR beta libraries relied on iRepertoire HTBI primers, and CDR3 regions underwent Arm-PCR. TCRdb called the multiplex PCR reads again in MiXCR, with one record for every CDR3 protein. The sample consists of 650,000 to 850,000 distinct CDR3 sequences, approximately 29% of them appearing once. The CDR3 totals 15 residues. Trimming removed 3 bases at V and 7 bases at J, with 13 bases between. Germline loops: CDR1 LNHNV, CDR2 YYDKDF (reference sequence).

The TCR comes from a female donor with Graves disease. V is TRBV15 and J is TRBJ1-6, with unresolved D. The source was peripheral blood mononuclear cells (PBMCs), collected when the disease was refractory, from a patient treated with antithyroid drugs. CDR3 in DNA: TGTGCCACCAGCAGTACTCGGGTCCTGAATTCACCCCTCCACTTT. The encoded protein is CATSSTRVLNSPLHF.